The T cell receptor (beta chain) described here comes from a study of blood T cell repertoires in COVID-19. About the research overall: The United States, Italy and Spain provided the acute and convalescent COVID-19 samples.

Trimming at V came to 6 bases and at J to 6 bases, leaving 11 bases not matched to a gene. This CDR3 has 15 amino acids. Per the germline V gene, CDR1 is KGHSH and CDR2 is LQKENI. Enrolment of Seattle patients took place during active infection, and they were followed longitudinally. The table came from immunoSEQ multiplex PCR; TCRdb's copy has only in-frame clones and leaves some out. The repertoire has 300,000 to 350,000 clones, around nine tenths of them found once; the top ten carry about 7%. The chain joins TRBV18 to TRBJ2-1; 7 nucleotides line up with TRBD1. Sequenced sample: peripheral blood. The sequence came from a woman between 65 and 79 years old with COVID-19, enrolled during active disease. The CDR3, as DNA: TGTGCCAGCTCTCATCAGGGGGACCCAACCAATGAGCAGTTCTTC. Translating it yields CASSHQGDPTNEQFF.